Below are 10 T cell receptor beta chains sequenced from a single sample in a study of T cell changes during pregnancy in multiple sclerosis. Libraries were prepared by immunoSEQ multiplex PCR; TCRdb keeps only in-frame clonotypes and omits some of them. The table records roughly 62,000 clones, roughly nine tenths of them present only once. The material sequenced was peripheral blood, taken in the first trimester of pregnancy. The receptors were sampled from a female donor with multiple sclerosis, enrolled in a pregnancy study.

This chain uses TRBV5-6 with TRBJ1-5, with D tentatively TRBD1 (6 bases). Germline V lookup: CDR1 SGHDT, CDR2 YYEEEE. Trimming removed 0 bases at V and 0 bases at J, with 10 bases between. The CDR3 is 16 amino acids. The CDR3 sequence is CASSLGGQLSNQPQHF. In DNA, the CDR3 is TGTGCCAGCAGCTTGGGGGGGCAGCTTAGCAATCAGCCCCAGCATTTT.

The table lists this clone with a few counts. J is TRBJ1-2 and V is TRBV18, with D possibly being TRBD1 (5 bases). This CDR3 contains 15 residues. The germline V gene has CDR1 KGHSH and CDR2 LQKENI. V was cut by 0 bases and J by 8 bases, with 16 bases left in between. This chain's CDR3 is CASSPPPQGSRGYTF. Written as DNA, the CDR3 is TGTGCCAGCTCACCACCCCCGCAGGGATCGAGGGGCTACACCTTC.

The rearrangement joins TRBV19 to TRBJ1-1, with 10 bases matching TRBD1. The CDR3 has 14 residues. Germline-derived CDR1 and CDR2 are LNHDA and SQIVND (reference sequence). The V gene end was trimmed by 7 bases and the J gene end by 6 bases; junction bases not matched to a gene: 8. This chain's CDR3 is CASTRQGAIAEAFF. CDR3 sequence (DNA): TGTGCCAGTACCCGACAGGGGGCGATCGCTGAAGCTTTCTTT.

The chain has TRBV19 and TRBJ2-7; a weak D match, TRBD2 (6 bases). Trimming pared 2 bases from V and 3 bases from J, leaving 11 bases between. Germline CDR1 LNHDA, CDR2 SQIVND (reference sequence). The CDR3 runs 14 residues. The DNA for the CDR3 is TGTGCCAGTAGTATACAGGGAGGCGACTACGAGCAGTACTTC. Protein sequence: CASSIQGGDYEQYF.

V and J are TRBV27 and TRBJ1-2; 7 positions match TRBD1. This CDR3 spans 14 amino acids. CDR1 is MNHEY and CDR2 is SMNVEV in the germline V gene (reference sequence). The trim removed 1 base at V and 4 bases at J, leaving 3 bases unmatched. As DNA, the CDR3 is TGTGCCAGCAGTTTATGGTCAGGGGGCTATGGCTACACCTTC. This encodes CASSLWSGGYGYTF.

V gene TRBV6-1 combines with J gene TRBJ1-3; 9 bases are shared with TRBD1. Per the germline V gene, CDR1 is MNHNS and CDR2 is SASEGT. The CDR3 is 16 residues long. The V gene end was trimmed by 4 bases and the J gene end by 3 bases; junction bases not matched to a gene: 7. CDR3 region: CASSAPGQGFGNTIYF. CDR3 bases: TGTGCCAGCAGTGCACCGGGACAGGGATTTGGAAACACCATATATTTT.

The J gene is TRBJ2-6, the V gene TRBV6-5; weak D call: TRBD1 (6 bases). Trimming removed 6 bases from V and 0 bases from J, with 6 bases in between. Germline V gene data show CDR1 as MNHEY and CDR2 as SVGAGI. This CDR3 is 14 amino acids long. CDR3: CASRTGSGANVLTF. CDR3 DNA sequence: TGTGCCAGCAGGACAGGCTCTGGGGCCAACGTCCTGACTTTC.

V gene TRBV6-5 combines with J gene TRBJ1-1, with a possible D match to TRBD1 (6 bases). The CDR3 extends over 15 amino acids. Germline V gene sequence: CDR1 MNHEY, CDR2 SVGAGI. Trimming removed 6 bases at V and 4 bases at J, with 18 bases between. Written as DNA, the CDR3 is TGTGCCAGCAGGAAGGGGGTGGTGGGCCTCACTGAAGCTTTCTTT. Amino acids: CASRKGVVGLTEAFF.

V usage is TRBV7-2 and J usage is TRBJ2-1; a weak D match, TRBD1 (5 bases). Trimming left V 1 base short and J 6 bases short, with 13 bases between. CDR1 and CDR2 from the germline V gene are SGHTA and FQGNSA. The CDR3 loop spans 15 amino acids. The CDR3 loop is CASSLDAGSPNEQFF. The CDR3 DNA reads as TGTGCCAGCAGCTTAGACGCAGGGTCCCCCAATGAGCAGTTCTTC.

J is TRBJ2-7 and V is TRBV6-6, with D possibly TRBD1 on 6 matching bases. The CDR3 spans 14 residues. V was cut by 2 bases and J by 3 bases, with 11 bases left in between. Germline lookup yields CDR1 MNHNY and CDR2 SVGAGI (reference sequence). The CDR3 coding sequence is TGTGCCAGCAGTTACGGGGGCCAGGGCTACGAGCAGTACTTC. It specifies CASSYGGQGYEQYF.